The 2 T cell receptor beta chains presented below share a single source sample, sequenced in a study of shared T cell receptors in the human thymus. Repertoires were generated with immunoSEQ multiplex PCR, while TCRdb's copy carries only in-frame clones and drops some. The sample includes hundreds of thousands of clones, roughly 88% of them seen just once. The sample was also linked to a second study, of human thymus T cells.

The specimen was thymocytes. The receptors shown here come from a boy in the first two years of life with a congenital heart defect.

The chain carries TRBV7-2 and TRBJ2-7; D may be TRBD2 (6 bases). V shed 3 bases and J shed 0 bases, with 12 bases lying between them. Germline CDR1 and CDR2: SGHTA and FQGNSA. This CDR3 comprises 15 residues. CDR3 region: CASSFLRGVSYEQYF. The CDR3 DNA is TGTGCCAGCAGCTTTTTGCGCGGGGTCTCCTACGAGCAGTACTTC.

The chain combines TRBV5-8 with TRBJ2-5; 11 bases fit TRBD2. The CDR3 has 17 amino acids. Germline V gene data show CDR1 as SGHTS and CDR2 as YDEGEE. J was trimmed by 0 bases and V by 0 bases; bases with no gene match: 4. The CDR3 DNA sequence: TGTGCCAGCAGCTTGGGGCTAGCGGGAGGAGACCAAGAGACCCAGTACTTC. This sequence encodes CASSLGLAGGDQETQYF.